The 17 T cell receptor beta chains below all came from one sample that was sequenced in a study of blood T cell repertoires in COVID-19. Profiling relied on immunoSEQ multiplex PCR, and the TCRdb table lists in-frame clones only, not all of them. The sample carries under 95,000 clones, approximately 88% recorded once. Sequenced material: peripheral blood. The source is a woman aged 50 to 60 with acute or convalescent COVID-19.

The gene calls are TRBV4-2 and TRBJ1-2, with a possible D match to TRBD1 (5 bases). CDR3 length: 15 amino acids. CDR1 is LGHNA, CDR2 YNFKEQ, per germline. V was trimmed by 0 bases and J by 7 bases, leaving 15 bases between them. The CDR3 here is CASSQDRRAQGGYTF. As DNA, the CDR3 is TGTGCCAGCAGCCAAGATAGGAGGGCCCAGGGTGGCTACACCTTC.

The chain carries TRBV6-5 and TRBJ1-4; 8 nucleotides agree with TRBD1. Germline V CDR1 and CDR2: MNHEY, SVGAGI. V shed 2 bases and J 5 bases; nucleotides not matched to a gene: 4. This CDR3 region has 15 residues. CDR3 nucleotides: TGTGCCAGCAGTTACGTCAGGGGGCTAAATGAAAAACTGTTTTTT. Protein product: CASSYVRGLNEKLFF.

The chain has TRBV18 and TRBJ1-1; D is perhaps TRBD1 (5 bases). CDR1 and CDR2 (germline): KGHSH, LQKENI. V was cut by 0 bases and J by 0 bases, with 11 bases left in between. The CDR3 has 16 amino acids. CDR3 sequence (DNA): TGTGCCAGCTCACCACCGGTTCGGGGGATGAACACTGAAGCTTTCTTT. It specifies CASSPPVRGMNTEAFF.

This clone was seen a single time. The J gene is TRBJ1-2, the V gene TRBV10-3; D is possibly TRBD1 (5 bases). Trimming took off 8 bases at V and 5 bases at J, with 21 bases between the two ends. This CDR3 has 15 amino acids. Germline CDR1 ENHRY, CDR2 SYGVKD. The chain's CDR3 is CAIGGHHGAGYGYTF. CDR3 bases: TGTGCCATCGGGGGTCACCATGGCGCGGGGTATGGCTACACCTTC.

CDR3 DNA sequence: TGTGCCAGCTCACCAGACGGACAGGGGGGTTCGTTCTTC. This codes for CASSPDGQGGSFF. This chain links TRBV18 with TRBJ2-1, with 10 bases lining up with TRBD1. V was pared by 2 bases and J by 15 bases, with 7 bases of the junction left unmatched. This CDR3 comprises 13 residues. Germline V gene lookup returns CDR1 KGHSH and CDR2 LQKENI.

The genes are TRBV19 and TRBJ2-1; 9 nucleotides line up with TRBD2. Germline V gives CDR1 LNHDA, CDR2 SQIVND (reference sequence). The CDR3 spans 14 residues. J gave up 7 bases and V 3 bases, and 4 bases lay outside the gene matches. The CDR3 bases are TGTGCCAGTAGTATGGCGGGAGGGCGGAATGAGCAGTTCTTC. Its protein product is CASSMAGGRNEQFF.

The rearrangement joins TRBV6-2 or TRBV6-3 to TRBJ2-7; maybe TRBD2 (7 bases). CDR1 is MNHEY, CDR2 SVGEGT, per germline. V lost 5 bases to trimming and J lost 1 base, with 15 bases between them. CDR3 length equals 15 residues. This chain's CDR3 is CASSRGGSLSYEQYF. In DNA form, the CDR3 reads TGTGCCAGCAGTCGCGGGGGCTCTCTTTCCTACGAGCAGTACTTC.

The chain has TRBV15 and TRBJ2-3, with 9 bases aligning to TRBD1. J gave up 1 base and V 0 bases, and 2 bases lay outside the gene matches. The CDR3 totals 16 residues. The germline V gene encodes CDR1 LNHNV and CDR2 YYDKDF (reference sequence). CDR3 sequence (DNA): TGTGCCACCAGCAGAGAGGGACAGGGACGCACAGATACGCAGTATTTT. Its protein is CATSREGQGRTDTQYF.

The sample holds one count of this clone. The chain is built from TRBV2 and TRBJ1-5; D call uncertain. Germline values: CDR1 SNHLY, CDR2 FYNNEI. CDR3 length: 13 residues. V lost 0 bases and J 7 bases, leaving 7 bases between the germline ends. CDR3 sequence: CASSEAFQQPQHF. The CDR3 DNA reads TGTGCCAGCAGTGAAGCTTTTCAGCAGCCCCAGCATTTT.

The chain has TRBV27 and TRBJ1-2, with D tentatively TRBD1 (6 bases). The CDR3 covers 15 residues. V was cut by 2 bases and J by 4 bases, with 14 bases left in between. Per the germline V gene, CDR1 is MNHEY and CDR2 is SMNVEV (reference sequence). CDR3 nucleotide sequence: TGTGCCAGCAGTTTACAGGGGTTCTCCGCCTATGGCTACACCTTC. Translation gives CASSLQGFSAYGYTF.

V usage is TRBV19 and J usage is TRBJ2-1, with 8 bases lining up with TRBD2. This CDR3 region has 14 residues. CDR1 and CDR2 from the germline V gene are LNHDA and SQIVND (reference sequence). J was trimmed by 2 bases and V by 9 bases; bases with no gene match: 6. CDR3 region: CASSLSGTYNEQFF. The CDR3 DNA reads TGTGCCAGCAGCCTTAGCGGGACCTACAATGAGCAGTTCTTC. Drawing the rest from reference TRBV19 and TRBJ2-1, the complete variable domain is DGGITQSPKYLFRKEGQNVTLSCEQNLNHDAMYWYRQDPGQGLRLIYYSQIVNDFQKGDIAEGYSVSREKKESFPLTVTSAQKNPTAFYLCASSLSGTYNEQFFGPGTRLTVL.

The CDR3 region has the DNA TGCAGCGTTGGGGCTAGGGGGGGGAGAGAGACCCAGTACTTC. It specifies CSVGARGGRETQYF. The V gene is TRBV29-1, the J gene TRBJ2-5, with a possible D match to TRBD2 (7 bases). The length of the CDR3 is 14 residues. Looked up from germline, CDR1 is SQVTM and CDR2 is ANQGSEA. The germline V and J ends were trimmed by 4 bases and 4 bases, with 16 bases remaining between them. Full variable domain (remainder filled in from reference TRBV29-1 and TRBJ2-5): SAVISQKPSRDICQRGTSLTIQCQVDSQVTMMFWYRQQPGQSLTLIATANQGSEATYESGFVIDKFPISRPNLTFSTLTVSNMSPEDSSIYLCSVGARGGRETQYFGPGTRLLVL.

This sequence joins TRBV18 and TRBJ1-1; 9 bases align to TRBD1. This CDR3 is built from 16 residues. CDR1 KGHSH and CDR2 LQKENI come from the germline V gene. J lost 7 bases, V lost 3 bases, and 12 bases had no gene match. The CDR3 DNA is TGTGCCAGCTCACCGCCGTGGGTGGGACAGGGAATTGAAGCTTTCTTT. Translated: CASSPPWVGQGIEAFF.

This clone showed up just a few times. The rearrangement links TRBV19 to TRBJ2-7; TRBD2 matches at 13 bases. The CDR3 is 17 residues long. CDR1 LNHDA and CDR2 SQIVND come from the germline V gene (reference sequence). J was trimmed by 4 bases and V by 6 bases; bases with no gene match: 12. CDR3 bases: TGTGCCAGTAGGGAAGGACTAGCGGGGGCCGCCGGGTACGAGCAGTACTTC. This codes for CASREGLAGAAGYEQYF.

This sequence joins TRBV27 and TRBJ1-5; unclear D gene. Germline V CDR1 and CDR2: MNHEY, SMNVEV (reference sequence). The CDR3 runs to 13 residues. V was pared by 3 bases and J by 7 bases, with 10 bases between. DNA of the CDR3: TGTGCCAGCAGTTTTCTCGCGAAACAGCCCCAGCATTTT. This encodes CASSFLAKQPQHF.

The chain combines TRBV19 with TRBJ1-1; D might be TRBD1 (5 bases). V shed 2 bases and J shed 1 base, with 11 bases lying between them. The CDR3 has 15 residues. Germline values: CDR1 LNHDA, CDR2 SQIVND (reference sequence). The DNA for the CDR3 is TGTGCCAGTAGTATACAGGGTAACCCGAACACTGAAGCTTTCTTT. It specifies CASSIQGNPNTEAFF.

This clone has only one observation. The chain is built from TRBV6-5 and TRBJ1-1; no firm D call. This CDR3 is 14 amino acids long. Germline V gives CDR1 MNHEY, CDR2 SVGAGI. V lost 8 bases and J 1 base, leaving 14 bases between the germline ends. CDR3 DNA: TGTGCCAGCGGACGGGGTGTCCGGAACACTGAAGCTTTCTTT. This sequence encodes CASGRGVRNTEAFF.